Presented here are 6 T cell receptor beta chains from one specimen sequenced in a study of T cell clonality in common variable immunodeficiency. Clones were sequenced by immunoSEQ multiplex PCR, and TCRdb holds only the in-frame ones, with some missing. The sample includes about 43,000 clones, none of them occurring once. The specimen was peripheral blood mononuclear cells. These receptors originate from a person aged 18-69 years in good health.

A few counts support this clone. A much larger clone sits a single nucleotide away, making a read error possible. The observed sequence ends 3 residues before the CDR3 terminus, with the missing tail filled in from the germline J gene. The chain links TRBV20-1 to TRBJ2-3; the D gene is possibly TRBD2 (6 bases). The germline CDR1 and CDR2 sequences are DFQATT and SNEGSKA (reference sequence). This CDR3 has 14 amino acids. V lost 4 bases and J lost 5, with 16 bases in between. CDR3 residues: CSAMARLDGDTQYF. CDR3 bases read: TGCAGTGCTATGGCCAGACTAGATGGAGATACG.

This clone was counted many times. The CDR3 end is not reached by the read, which stops 3 residues before it; the germline J gene fills it in. The rearrangement uses TRBV4-2 and TRBJ2-3; 8 nucleotides agree with TRBD2. The CDR3 spans 17 residues. The J segment lost 2 bases and the V segment lost 4 bases, leaving 11 bases of the junction unmatched. Germline V CDR1 and CDR2: LGHNA, YNFKEQ. The covered CDR3 bases are TGTGCCAGCAGCCCCCCCCCGGGGCGGGGGGACACAGATACG. Amino acid sequence: CASSPPPGRGDTDT. The whole CDR3 protein reads CASSPPPGRGDTDTQYF.

This clone occurred many times. The CDR3 is cut off 3 residues early in the read; its end comes from the germline J gene. This rearrangement joins TRBV20-1 to TRBJ2-1; a possible D gene is TRBD2 (5 bases). The length of the CDR3 is 13 residues. Trimming left V 2 bases short and J 5 bases short, with 10 bases between. Germline loops: CDR1 DFQATT, CDR2 SNEGSKA (reference sequence). The CDR3 here is CSARRAGDNEQFF. Incomplete CDR3 DNA: TGCAGTGCTAGAAGGGCCGGGGACAATGAG.

There are many counts of this clone. The read halts 3 residues ahead of the CDR3 end, with the missing end drawn from the germline J gene. The rearrangement uses TRBV4-2 and TRBJ2-7; 12 bases match TRBD2. The germline CDR1 and CDR2 sequences are LGHNA and YNFKEQ. V lost 4 bases, J lost 0 bases, and 7 bases stayed unmatched. The CDR3 has 17 amino acids. The sequenced part of the CDR3 DNA is TGTGCCAGCAGCCCGGGACTAGCGGGCTTCCCCTCCTACGAG. Translated, it gives CASSPGLAGFPSYE. The whole CDR3 is CASSPGLAGFPSYEQYF.

This clone appeared many times. The read ends 3 residues shy of where the CDR3 ends; the end is completed using the germline J gene. The V and J genes are TRBV6-2 or TRBV6-3 and TRBJ1-2; 11 bases line up with TRBD1. Germline CDR1 is MNHEY and CDR2 is SVGEGT. The junction had 5 bases not matched to a gene; V was cut back by 4 bases and J by 7 bases. CDR3 length equals 14 residues. Partial CDR3 DNA: TGTGCCAGCAGTTCTCCGGACAGGGGGCTTGGC. Translation gives CASSSPDRGLG. The CDR3 in its entirety is CASSSPDRGLGYTF.

This clone has a handful of counts. The CDR3 protein is CSATPPAGITDTYTF. The CDR3 bases that were read are TGCAGTGCAACCCCACCTGCGGGGATCACAGATACC. The V and J genes are TRBV20-1 and TRBJ1-2; D ambiguous. The read stops 3 residues short of the end of the CDR3; the missing end is completed from the germline J gene. Germline values: CDR1 DFQATT, CDR2 SNEGSKA (reference sequence). CDR3 length: 15 amino acids.